This T cell receptor (beta chain) came from a study of T-cell reconstitution after alpha-beta-depleted transplantation in children. Preparing the TCRbeta library involved the use of unique molecular identifiers. TCRdb fed the PCR reads into MiXCR, producing one record per CDR3 protein. The repertoire has hundreds of thousands of distinct CDR3 sequences, roughly 17% of them found once; the top ten carry approximately 29%. The CDR3 spans 14 residues. The V and J ends lost 4 bases and 5 bases, in that order; junction bases with no gene match: 6. Germline V gene sequence: CDR1 SQVTM, CDR2 ANQGSEA. The chain has TRBV29-1 and TRBJ2-5, with TRBD2 identical over 11 bases. The specimen was PBMCs, mostly from graft donor cells, collected 360 days after TCRalphabeta/CD19-depleted stem cell transplant. This sequence originates from a boy in the first two years of life who had a stem cell transplant for Wiskott-Aldrich syndrome, so the T cells may come from the graft donor. CDR3: CSVVGASGGETQYF. The CDR3 DNA follows: TGCAGCGTTGTGGGGGCTAGCGGGGGGGAGACCCAGTACTTC.